This T cell receptor beta chain was sequenced for a study of tumor and adjacent non-tumor tissue in lung cancer. Study overall: Aged about 30 to 85 years, patients included under 13 men and a few women with stage I to III disease.

On this clonotype itself: What it recognizes is unknown. At one end the junction does not follow the germline gene, possibly because of a read error.

The template was RNA from unsorted bulk tissue. Newly diagnosed lung cancer patients had thoracic surgery in China, August–November 2014, without prior chemotherapy. CDR3 length: 14 amino acids. The germline V gene encodes CDR1 DFQATT and CDR2 SNEGSKA (reference sequence). Findings and caveats of the study: Compared with tumor, normal lung showed significantly lower TCR diversity. Tumor repertoires had a smaller top 100 clone share than normal lung.

TCRbeta libraries were built with three rounds of nested PCR, modified from ARM-PCR. MiXCR, applied by TCRdb to the multiplex PCR reads, yields one record per CDR3 protein. The table shows 65,000 to 90,000 distinct CDR3 sequences, with roughly 80% occurring only once. Material: lung tumor tissue. V is TRBV20-1 and J is TRBJ2-5; 8 positions agree with TRBD2. This TCR came from a woman aged 50 to 60 with non-small cell lung cancer. The CDR3 nucleotides read TGCAGTGCTAGAGCAGGGACTAGTTCCGAGAGCCAGTACTTC. This translates into CSARAGTSSESQYF.